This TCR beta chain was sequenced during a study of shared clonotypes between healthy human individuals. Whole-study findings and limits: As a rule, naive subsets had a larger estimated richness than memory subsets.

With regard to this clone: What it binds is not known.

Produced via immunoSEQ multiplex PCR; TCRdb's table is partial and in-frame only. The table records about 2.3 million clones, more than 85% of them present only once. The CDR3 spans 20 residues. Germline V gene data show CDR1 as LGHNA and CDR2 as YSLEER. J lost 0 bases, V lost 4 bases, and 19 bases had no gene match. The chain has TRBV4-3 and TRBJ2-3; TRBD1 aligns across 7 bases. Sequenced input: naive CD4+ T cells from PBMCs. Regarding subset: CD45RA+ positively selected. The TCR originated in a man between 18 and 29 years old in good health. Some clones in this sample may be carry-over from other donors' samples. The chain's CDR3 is CASSPQPPRQGLTSTDTQYF. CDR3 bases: TGCGCCAGCAGCCCTCAACCCCCTCGACAGGGCCTCACTAGCACAGATACGCAGTATTTT.